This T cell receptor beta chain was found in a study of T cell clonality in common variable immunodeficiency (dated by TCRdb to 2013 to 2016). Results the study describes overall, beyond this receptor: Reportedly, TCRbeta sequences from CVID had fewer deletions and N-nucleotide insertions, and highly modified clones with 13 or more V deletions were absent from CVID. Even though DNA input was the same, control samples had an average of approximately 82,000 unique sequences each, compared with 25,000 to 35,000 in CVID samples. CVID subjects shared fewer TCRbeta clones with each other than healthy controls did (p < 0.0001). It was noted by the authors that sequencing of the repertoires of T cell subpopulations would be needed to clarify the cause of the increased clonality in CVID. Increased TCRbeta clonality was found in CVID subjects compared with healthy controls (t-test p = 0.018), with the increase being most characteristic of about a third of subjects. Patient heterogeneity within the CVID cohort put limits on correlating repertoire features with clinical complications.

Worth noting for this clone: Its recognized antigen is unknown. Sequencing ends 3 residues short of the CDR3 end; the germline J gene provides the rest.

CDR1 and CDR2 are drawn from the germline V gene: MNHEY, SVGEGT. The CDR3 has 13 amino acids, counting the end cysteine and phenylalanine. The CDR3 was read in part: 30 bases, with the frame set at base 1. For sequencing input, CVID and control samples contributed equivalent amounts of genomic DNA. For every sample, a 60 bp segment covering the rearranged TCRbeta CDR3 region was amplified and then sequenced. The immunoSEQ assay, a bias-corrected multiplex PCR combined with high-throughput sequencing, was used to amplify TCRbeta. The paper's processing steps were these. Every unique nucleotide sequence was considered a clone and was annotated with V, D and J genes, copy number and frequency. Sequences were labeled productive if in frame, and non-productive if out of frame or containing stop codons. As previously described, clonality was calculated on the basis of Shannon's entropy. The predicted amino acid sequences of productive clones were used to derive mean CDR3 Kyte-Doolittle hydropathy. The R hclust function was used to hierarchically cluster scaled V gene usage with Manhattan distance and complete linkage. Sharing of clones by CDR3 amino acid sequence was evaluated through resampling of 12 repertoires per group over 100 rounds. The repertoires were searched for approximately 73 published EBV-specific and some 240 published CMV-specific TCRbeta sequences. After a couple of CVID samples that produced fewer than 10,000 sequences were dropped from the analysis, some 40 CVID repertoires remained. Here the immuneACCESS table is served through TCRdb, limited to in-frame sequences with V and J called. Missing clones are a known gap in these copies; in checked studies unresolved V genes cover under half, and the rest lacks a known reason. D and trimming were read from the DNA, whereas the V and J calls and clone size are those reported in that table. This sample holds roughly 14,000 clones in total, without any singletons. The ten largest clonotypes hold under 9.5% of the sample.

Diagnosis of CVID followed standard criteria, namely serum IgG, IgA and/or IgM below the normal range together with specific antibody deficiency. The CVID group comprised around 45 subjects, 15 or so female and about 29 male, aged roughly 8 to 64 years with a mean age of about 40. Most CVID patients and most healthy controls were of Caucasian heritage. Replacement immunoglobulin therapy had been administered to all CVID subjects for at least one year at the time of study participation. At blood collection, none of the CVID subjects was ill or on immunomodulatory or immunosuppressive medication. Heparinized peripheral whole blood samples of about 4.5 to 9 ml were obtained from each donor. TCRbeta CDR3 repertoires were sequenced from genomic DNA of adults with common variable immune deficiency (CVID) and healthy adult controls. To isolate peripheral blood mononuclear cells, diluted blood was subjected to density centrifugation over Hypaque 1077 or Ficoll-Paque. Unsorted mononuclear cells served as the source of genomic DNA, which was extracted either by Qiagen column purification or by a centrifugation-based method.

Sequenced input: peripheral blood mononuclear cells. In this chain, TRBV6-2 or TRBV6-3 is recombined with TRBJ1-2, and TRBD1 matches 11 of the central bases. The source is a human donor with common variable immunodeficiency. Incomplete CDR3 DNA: TGTGCCAGCAGCTCCCGGACAGGGGGCGTC. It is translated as CASSSRTGGV. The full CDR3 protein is CASSSRTGGVYTF.